This T cell receptor (beta chain) was found in a study of control samples from healthy donors and cancer patients. TCRdb's copy holds only in-frame clones and misses some; the assay was immunoSEQ multiplex PCR. The sample has around 30,000 clones, 86% seen once. Deletions cut 8 bases from V and 1 base from J, with 11 bases between. The CDR3 consists of 13 residues. The germline V gene has CDR1 SGHTA and CDR2 FQGNSA. This clone was seen a single time. This TCR was sampled from a woman aged 40 to 50 with lung cancer. Specimen: PBMCs. This chain links TRBV7-2 with TRBJ1-1; D ambiguous. CDR3 amino acids: CASVPGGNTEAFF. As DNA, the CDR3 is TGTGCCAGCGTTCCCGGCGGGAACACTGAAGCTTTCTTT.